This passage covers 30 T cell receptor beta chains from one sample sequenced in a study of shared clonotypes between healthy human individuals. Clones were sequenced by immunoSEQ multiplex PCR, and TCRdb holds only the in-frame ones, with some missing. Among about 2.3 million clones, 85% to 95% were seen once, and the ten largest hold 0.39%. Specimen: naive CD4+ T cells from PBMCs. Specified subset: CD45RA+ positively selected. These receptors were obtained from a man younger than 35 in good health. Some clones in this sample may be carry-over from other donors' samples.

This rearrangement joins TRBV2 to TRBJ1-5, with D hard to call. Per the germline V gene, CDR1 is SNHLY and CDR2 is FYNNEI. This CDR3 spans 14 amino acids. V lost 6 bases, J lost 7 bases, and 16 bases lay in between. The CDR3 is CASSYSAPRQPQHF. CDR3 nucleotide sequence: TGTGCCAGCAGCTATTCCGCTCCTCGACAGCCCCAGCATTTT.

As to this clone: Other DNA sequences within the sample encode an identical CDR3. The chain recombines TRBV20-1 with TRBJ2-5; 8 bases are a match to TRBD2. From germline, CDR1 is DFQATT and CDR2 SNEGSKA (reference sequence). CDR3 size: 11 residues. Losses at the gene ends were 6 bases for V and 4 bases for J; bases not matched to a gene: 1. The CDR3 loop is CSAGLGETQYF. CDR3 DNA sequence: TGCAGTGCGGGACTAGGAGAGACCCAGTACTTC.

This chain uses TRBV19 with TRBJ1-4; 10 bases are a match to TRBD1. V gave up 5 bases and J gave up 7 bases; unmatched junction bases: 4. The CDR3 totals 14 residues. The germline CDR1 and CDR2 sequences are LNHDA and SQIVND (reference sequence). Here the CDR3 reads CASSPWTGGEKLFF. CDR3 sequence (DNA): TGTGCCAGTAGTCCATGGACAGGGGGTGAAAAACTGTTTTTT.

The DNA of the CDR3 is TGTGCCAGCAGCACGTGGACAGGGGCTGGAGAGACCCAGTACTTC. Its protein is CASSTWTGAGETQYF. The V and J genes are TRBV7-2 and TRBJ2-5; 9 nucleotides align to TRBD1. This CDR3 region has 15 residues. Germline CDR1 and CDR2: SGHTA and FQGNSA. Trimming took 5 bases from V and 4 from J; bases not matched to a gene: 8.

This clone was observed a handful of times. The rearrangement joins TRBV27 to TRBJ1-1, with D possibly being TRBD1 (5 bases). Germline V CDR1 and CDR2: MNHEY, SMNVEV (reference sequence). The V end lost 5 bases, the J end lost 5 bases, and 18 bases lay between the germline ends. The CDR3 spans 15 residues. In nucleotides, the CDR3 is TGTGCCAGCAGTCCAACAGGACGCAGGGCAACTGAAGCTTTCTTT. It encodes CASSPTGRRATEAFF.

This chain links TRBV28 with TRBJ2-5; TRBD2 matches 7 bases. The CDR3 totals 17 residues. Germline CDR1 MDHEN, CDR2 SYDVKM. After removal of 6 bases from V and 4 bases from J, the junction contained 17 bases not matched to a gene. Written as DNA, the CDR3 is TGTGCCAGCAGCTCCTTGGGAGGGCCATCTTTCACAGAGACCCAGTACTTC. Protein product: CASSSLGGPSFTETQYF.

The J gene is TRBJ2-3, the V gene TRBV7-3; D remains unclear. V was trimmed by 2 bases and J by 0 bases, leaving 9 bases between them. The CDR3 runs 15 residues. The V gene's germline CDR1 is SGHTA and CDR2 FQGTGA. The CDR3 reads CASSLFVGSTDTQYF. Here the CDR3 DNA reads TGTGCCAGCAGCTTATTCGTGGGAAGCACAGATACGCAGTATTTT.

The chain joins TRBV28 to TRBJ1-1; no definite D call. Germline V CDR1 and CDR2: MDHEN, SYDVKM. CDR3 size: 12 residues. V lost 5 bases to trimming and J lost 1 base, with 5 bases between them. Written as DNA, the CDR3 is TGTGCCAGCAGTGTACAGAACACTGAAGCTTTCTTT. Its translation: CASSVQNTEAFF.

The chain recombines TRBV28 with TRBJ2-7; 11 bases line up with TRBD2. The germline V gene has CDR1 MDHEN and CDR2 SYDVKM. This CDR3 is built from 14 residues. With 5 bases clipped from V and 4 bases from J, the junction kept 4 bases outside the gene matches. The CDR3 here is CASSKTSGIYEQYF. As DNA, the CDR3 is TGTGCCAGCAGTAAGACTAGCGGGATATACGAGCAGTACTTC.

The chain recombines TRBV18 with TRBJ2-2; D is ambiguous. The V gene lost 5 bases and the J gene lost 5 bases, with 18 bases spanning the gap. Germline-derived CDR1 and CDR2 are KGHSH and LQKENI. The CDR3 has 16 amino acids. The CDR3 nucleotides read TGTGCCAGCTCATCCGACTCGCCCCGGGTGACCGGGGAGCTGTTTTTT. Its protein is CASSSDSPRVTGELFF.

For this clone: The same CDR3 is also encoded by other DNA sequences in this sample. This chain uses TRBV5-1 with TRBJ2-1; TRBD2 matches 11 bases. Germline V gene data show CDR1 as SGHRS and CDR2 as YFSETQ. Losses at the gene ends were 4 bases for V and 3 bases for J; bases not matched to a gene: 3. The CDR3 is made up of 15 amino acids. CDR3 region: CASSRGTSGYNEQFF. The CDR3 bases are TGCGCCAGCAGCCGCGGGACTAGCGGCTACAATGAGCAGTTCTTC.

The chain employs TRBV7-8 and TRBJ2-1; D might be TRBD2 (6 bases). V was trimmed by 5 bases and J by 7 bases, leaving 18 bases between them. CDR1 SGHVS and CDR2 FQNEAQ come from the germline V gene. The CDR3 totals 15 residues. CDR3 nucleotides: TGTGCCAGCAGCCAGCTAGGAGGGAGATATAATGAGCAGTTCTTC. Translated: CASSQLGGRYNEQFF.

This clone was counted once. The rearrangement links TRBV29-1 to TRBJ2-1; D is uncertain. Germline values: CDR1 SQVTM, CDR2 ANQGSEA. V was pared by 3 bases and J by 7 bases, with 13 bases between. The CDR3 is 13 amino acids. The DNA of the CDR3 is TGCAGCGTTGAGAGGTCGAATCAAAATGAGCAGTTCTTC. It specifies CSVERSNQNEQFF.

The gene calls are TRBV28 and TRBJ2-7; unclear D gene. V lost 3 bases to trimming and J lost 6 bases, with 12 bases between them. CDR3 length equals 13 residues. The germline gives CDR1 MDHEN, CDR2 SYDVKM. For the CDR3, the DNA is TGTGCCAGCAGTTTGTCAGGACCCCTCGAGCAGTACTTC. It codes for CASSLSGPLEQYF.

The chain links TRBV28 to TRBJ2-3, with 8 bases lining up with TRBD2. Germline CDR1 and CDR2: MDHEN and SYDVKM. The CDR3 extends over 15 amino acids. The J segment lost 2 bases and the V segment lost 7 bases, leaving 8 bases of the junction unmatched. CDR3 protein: CASTRRAGATDTQYF. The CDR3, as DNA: TGTGCCAGCACGCGCAGAGCGGGAGCCACAGATACGCAGTATTTT.

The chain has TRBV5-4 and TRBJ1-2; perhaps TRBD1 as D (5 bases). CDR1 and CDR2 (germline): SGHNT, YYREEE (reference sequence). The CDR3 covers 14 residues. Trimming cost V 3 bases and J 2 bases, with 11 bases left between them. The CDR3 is CASSWGDGNYGYTF. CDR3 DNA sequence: TGTGCCAGCAGCTGGGGGGACGGGAACTATGGCTACACCTTC.

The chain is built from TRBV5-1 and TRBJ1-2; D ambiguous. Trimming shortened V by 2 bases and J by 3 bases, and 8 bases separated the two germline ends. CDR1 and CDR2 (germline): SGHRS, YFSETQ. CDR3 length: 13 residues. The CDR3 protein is CASSFSQHYGYTF. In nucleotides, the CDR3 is TGCGCCAGCAGCTTTTCACAGCACTATGGCTACACCTTC. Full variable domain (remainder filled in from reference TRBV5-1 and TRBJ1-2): KAGVTQTPRYLIKTRGQQVTLSCSPISGHRSVSWYQQTPGQGLQFLFEYFSETQRNKGNFPGRFSGRQFSNSRSEMNVSTLELGDSALYLCASSFSQHYGYTFGSGTRLTVV.

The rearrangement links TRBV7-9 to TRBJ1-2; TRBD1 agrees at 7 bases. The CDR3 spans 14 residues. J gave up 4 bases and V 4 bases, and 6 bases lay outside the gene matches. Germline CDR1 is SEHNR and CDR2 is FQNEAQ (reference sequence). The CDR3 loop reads CASSSRGPGYGYTF. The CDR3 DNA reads TGTGCCAGCAGCTCGAGGGGGCCTGGCTATGGCTACACCTTC.

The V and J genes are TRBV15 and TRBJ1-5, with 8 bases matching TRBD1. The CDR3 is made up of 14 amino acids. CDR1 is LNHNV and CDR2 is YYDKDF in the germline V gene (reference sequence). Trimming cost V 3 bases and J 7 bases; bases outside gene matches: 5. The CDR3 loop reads CATSRPGGWQPQHF. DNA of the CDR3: TGTGCCACCAGCAGGCCAGGGGGCTGGCAGCCCCAGCATTTT.

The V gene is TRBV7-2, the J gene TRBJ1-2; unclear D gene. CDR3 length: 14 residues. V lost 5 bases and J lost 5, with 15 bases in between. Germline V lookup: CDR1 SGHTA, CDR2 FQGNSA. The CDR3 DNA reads TGTGCCAGCAGCCTAGTCCGGGCTGGTTATGGCTACACCTTC. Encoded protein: CASSLVRAGYGYTF.

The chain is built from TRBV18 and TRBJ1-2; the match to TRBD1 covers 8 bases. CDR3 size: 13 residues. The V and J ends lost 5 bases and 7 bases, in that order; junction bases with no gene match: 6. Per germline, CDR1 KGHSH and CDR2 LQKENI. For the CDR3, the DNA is TGTGCCAGCTCATCACAGGGGGAGGCTGGCTACACCTTC. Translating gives CASSSQGEAGYTF.

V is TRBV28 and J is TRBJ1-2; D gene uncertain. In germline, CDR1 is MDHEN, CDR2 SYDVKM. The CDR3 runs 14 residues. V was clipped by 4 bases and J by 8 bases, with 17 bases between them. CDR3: CASSWTTRRGGYTF. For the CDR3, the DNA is TGTGCCAGCAGTTGGACGACCCGACGAGGAGGCTACACCTTC.

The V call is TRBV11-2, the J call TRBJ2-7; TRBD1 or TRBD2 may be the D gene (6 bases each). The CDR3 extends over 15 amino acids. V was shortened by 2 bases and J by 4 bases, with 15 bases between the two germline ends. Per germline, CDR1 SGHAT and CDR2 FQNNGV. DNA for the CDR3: TGTGCCAGCAGCTTAACTTGGCAGGGGAGGTACGAGCAGTACTTC. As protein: CASSLTWQGRYEQYF.

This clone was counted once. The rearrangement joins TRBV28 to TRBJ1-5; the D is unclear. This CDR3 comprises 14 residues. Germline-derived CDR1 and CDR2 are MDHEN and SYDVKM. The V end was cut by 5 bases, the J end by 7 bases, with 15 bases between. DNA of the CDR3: TGTGCCAGCAGTGACCCGGACCCACGGCAGCCCCAGCATTTT. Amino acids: CASSDPDPRQPQHF. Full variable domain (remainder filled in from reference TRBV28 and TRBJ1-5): DVKVTQSSRYLVKRTGEKVFLECVQDMDHENMFWYRQDPGLGLRLIYFSYDVKMKEKGDIPEGYSVSREKKERFSLILESASTNQTSMYLCASSDPDPRQPQHFGDGTRLSIL.

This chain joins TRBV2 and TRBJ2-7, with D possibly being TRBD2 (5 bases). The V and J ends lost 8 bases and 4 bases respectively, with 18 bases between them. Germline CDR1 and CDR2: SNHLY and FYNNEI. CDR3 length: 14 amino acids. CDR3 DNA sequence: TGTGCCAGCTGGAAGGGCGCGGGTTCGTACGAGCAGTACTTC. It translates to CASWKGAGSYEQYF.

CDR3 residues: CASSEYRGQNIQYF. CDR3 bases: TGTGCCAGCAGTGAGTACAGGGGACAAAACATTCAGTACTTC. The chain employs TRBV6-1 and TRBJ2-4; 7 bases are shared with TRBD1. Germline assignment: CDR1 MNHNS and CDR2 SASEGT. There are 14 residues in the CDR3. Trimming cost V 3 bases and J 5 bases; bases outside gene matches: 4.

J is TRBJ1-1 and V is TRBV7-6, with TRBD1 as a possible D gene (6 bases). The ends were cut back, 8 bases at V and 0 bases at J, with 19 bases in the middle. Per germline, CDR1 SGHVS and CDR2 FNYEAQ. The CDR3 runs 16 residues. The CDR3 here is CASGPDRRYMNTEAFF. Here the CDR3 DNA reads TGTGCCAGCGGGCCCGACAGGAGATACATGAACACTGAAGCTTTCTTT.

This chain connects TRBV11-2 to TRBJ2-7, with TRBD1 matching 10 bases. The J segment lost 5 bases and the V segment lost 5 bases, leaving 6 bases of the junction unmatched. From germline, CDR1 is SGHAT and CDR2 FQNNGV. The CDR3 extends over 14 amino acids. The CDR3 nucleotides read TGTGCCAGCAGCCCCTGGACAGGGGGAAACGAGCAGTACTTC. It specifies CASSPWTGGNEQYF.

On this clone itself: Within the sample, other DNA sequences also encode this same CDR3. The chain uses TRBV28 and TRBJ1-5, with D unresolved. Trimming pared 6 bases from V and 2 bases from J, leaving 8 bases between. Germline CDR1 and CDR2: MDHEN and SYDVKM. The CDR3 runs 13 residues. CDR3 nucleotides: TGTGCCAGCAGCCCTAGTCGCAATCAGCCCCAGCATTTT. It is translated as CASSPSRNQPQHF.

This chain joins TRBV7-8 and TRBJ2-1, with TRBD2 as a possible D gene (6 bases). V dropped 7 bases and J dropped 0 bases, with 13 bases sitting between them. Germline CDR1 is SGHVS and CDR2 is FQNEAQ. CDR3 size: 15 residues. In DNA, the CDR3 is TGTGCCAGCACCGAAAAGCGGGCCTCCTACAATGAGCAGTTCTTC. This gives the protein CASTEKRASYNEQFF.